One and the same sample provided the 30 T cell receptor beta chains below, sequenced in a study of T cell responses to AZD1222 COVID-19 vaccine. Produced via immunoSEQ multiplex PCR; TCRdb's table is partial and in-frame only. This table has 150,000 to 200,000 clones, roughly 94% appearing once. The sequences come from peripheral blood, collected 28 days after the second AZD1222 dose. These receptors all come from an adult who received the AZD1222 COVID-19 vaccine.

This clone was detected a few times. The same CDR3 can be traced to other DNA sequences in this sample. The chain carries TRBV5-6 and TRBJ2-5; D is ambiguous. The V gene lost 2 bases and the J gene lost 4 bases, with 3 bases spanning the gap. The CDR3 totals 11 residues. Germline CDR1 is SGHDT and CDR2 is YYEEEE. Here the CDR3 DNA reads TGTGCCAGCAGCTTCAGAGAGACCCAGTACTTC. Protein: CASSFRETQYF.

This sequence joins TRBV27 and TRBJ1-2; D is perhaps TRBD1 (6 bases). The CDR3 is made up of 13 amino acids. The germline CDR1 and CDR2 sequences are MNHEY and SMNVEV (reference sequence). V lost 3 bases to trimming and J lost 8 bases, with 13 bases between them. This CDR3 is CASSLSQGSGYTF. DNA for the CDR3: TGTGCCAGCAGTTTGTCGCAGGGGAGCGGCTACACCTTC.

V and J are TRBV19 and TRBJ1-5; tentative D call: TRBD1 (6 bases). In germline, CDR1 is LNHDA, CDR2 SQIVND (reference sequence). Deletions cut 7 bases from V and 9 bases from J, with 19 bases between. This CDR3 has 14 residues. CDR3 amino acids: CASTDRLGAGPQHF. CDR3 DNA sequence: TGTGCCAGTACCGACAGGTTGGGGGCCGGGCCCCAGCATTTT.

This clone was recorded only once. J is TRBJ1-1 and V is TRBV14; D gene unclear. CDR3 size: 13 residues. V lost 4 bases to trimming and J lost 3 bases, with 9 bases between them. Germline V lookup: CDR1 SGHDN, CDR2 FVKESK. CDR3 loop: CASSLQRHTEAFF. The DNA for the CDR3 is TGTGCCAGCAGCCTCCAGAGGCACACTGAAGCTTTCTTT.

This clone was recorded a few times. For the CDR3, the DNA is TGTGCCACCCGGGGGGGGGTCTACGAGCAGTACTTC. As protein: CATRGGVYEQYF. The gene calls are TRBV27 and TRBJ2-7; 8 bases are shared with TRBD2. The junction had 5 bases not matched to a gene; V was cut back by 10 bases and J by 3 bases. The CDR3 runs to 12 residues. Germline V gives CDR1 MNHEY, CDR2 SMNVEV (reference sequence).

This sequence joins TRBV7-8 and TRBJ1-1; tentative D call: TRBD1 (6 bases). Germline CDR1 SGHVS, CDR2 FQNEAQ. The CDR3 covers 13 residues. V was cut by 4 bases and J by 7 bases, with 13 bases left in between. The CDR3 region is CASSSSRDIEAFF. The CDR3 coding sequence is TGTGCCAGCAGCTCCAGCCGGGACATTGAAGCTTTCTTT.

This clone has a single count. This chain connects TRBV12-3 or TRBV12-4 to TRBJ1-2, with D hard to call. V lost 5 bases and J 7 bases, leaving 14 bases between the germline ends. The length of the CDR3 is 13 residues. The CDR3 region has the DNA TGTGCCAGCAGTACCGGATCATGGGTTGGCTACACCTTC. It specifies CASSTGSWVGYTF.

The chain uses TRBV6-6 and TRBJ2-1, with 13 nucleotides matching TRBD2. The CDR3 loop spans 14 amino acids. The trim removed 5 bases at V and 13 bases at J, leaving 8 bases unmatched. The V gene's germline CDR1 is MNHNY and CDR2 SVGAGI (reference sequence). The CDR3 DNA follows: TGTGCCAGCAGTCCCGTTACTAGCGGGAGGGCCCAGTTCTTC. Its translation is CASSPVTSGRAQFF.

This clone showed up just a few times. The CDR3 sequence: CASSVVASGSRNEQFF. DNA of the CDR3: TGCGCCAGCAGTGTGGTGGCTAGCGGGAGCAGGAATGAGCAGTTCTTC. The J gene is TRBJ2-1, the V gene TRBV10-2, with 10 bases that match TRBD2. Per the germline V gene, CDR1 is WSHSY and CDR2 is SAAADI. The CDR3 runs to 16 residues. V gave up 4 bases and J gave up 7 bases; unmatched junction bases: 10.

This chain links TRBV21-1 with TRBJ1-5; TRBD1, the table's D call, lacks a check against the DNA. TRBV21-1 is a recognized pseudogene. The CDR3 runs 17 residues. The CDR3 coding sequence is TGTGCCAGCAGCAATTGGGACAGGTCCTATAGCAATCAGCCCCAGCATTTT. Its translation is CASSNWDRSYSNQPQHF.

This chain uses TRBV2 with TRBJ2-7, with 7 positions matching TRBD1. Germline values: CDR1 SNHLY, CDR2 FYNNEI. The CDR3 loop spans 17 amino acids. The V segment lost 8 bases and the J segment 2 bases; nucleotides outside the gene matches: 18. The CDR3 here is CASGPGQFALVAYEQYF. The CDR3, as DNA: TGTGCCAGCGGACCGGGACAGTTCGCACTGGTGGCCTACGAGCAGTACTTC.

This clone was recorded a few times. CDR3 protein: CASSQDPQAATNTGELFF. In DNA, the CDR3 is TGCGCCAGCAGCCAAGATCCGCAAGCGGCTACGAACACCGGGGAGCTGTTTTTT. The V gene is TRBV4-1, the J gene TRBJ2-2, with a weak D call TRBD2 (5 bases). Germline V gene sequence: CDR1 MGHRA, CDR2 YSYEKL. The ends were cut back, 0 bases at V and 0 bases at J, with 14 bases in the middle. The CDR3 sequence is 18 residues long.

The V call is TRBV6-2 or TRBV6-3, the J call TRBJ2-2, with 7 bases fitting TRBD2. The junction had 6 bases not matched to a gene; V was cut back by 4 bases and J by 4 bases. The germline V gene encodes CDR1 MNHEY and CDR2 SVGEGT. The CDR3 is 15 amino acids. The CDR3 reads CASSSGGGGTGELFF. In nucleotides, the CDR3 is TGTGCCAGCAGTTCGGGGGGAGGAGGCACCGGGGAGCTGTTTTTT.

V is TRBV4-3 and J is TRBJ2-2, with a weak D call TRBD2 (6 bases). V lost 4 bases, J lost 1 base, and 10 bases lay in between. In germline, CDR1 is LGHNA, CDR2 YSLEER. This CDR3 contains 15 residues. This CDR3 is CASSPVTRNTGELFF. The CDR3 DNA reads as TGCGCCAGCAGCCCAGTGACTAGGAACACCGGGGAGCTGTTTTTT.

This chain links TRBV4-1 with TRBJ1-1; 7 bases map to TRBD1. Germline assignment: CDR1 MGHRA and CDR2 YSYEKL. The CDR3 consists of 17 residues. Trimming at V came to 2 bases and at J to 3 bases, leaving 12 bases not matched to a gene. The CDR3 DNA is TGCGCCAGCAGCCAACCCGGGACAGCGCGCGGTCACACTGAAGCTTTCTTT. This gives the protein CASSQPGTARGHTEAFF.

The genes are TRBV5-6 and TRBJ2-7, with no clear D. This CDR3 contains 15 residues. Per the germline V gene, CDR1 is SGHDT and CDR2 is YYEEEE. V lost 0 bases to trimming and J lost 0 bases, with 10 bases between them. CDR3 nucleotide sequence: TGTGCCAGCAGCTTGGCAAGTTTTCTCTCCTACGAGCAGTACTTC. Translating it yields CASSLASFLSYEQYF.

V gene TRBV5-4 combines with J gene TRBJ1-6; D not resolved. The V and J ends lost 2 bases and 10 bases respectively, with 7 bases between them. Germline V CDR1 and CDR2: SGHNT, YYREEE (reference sequence). CDR3 length: 12 residues. The CDR3 reads CASSFSGSPLHF. In DNA form, the CDR3 reads TGTGCCAGCAGCTTTAGCGGCTCACCCCTCCACTTT. The full variable domain, completed using reference TRBV5-4 and TRBJ1-6, is ETGVTQSPTHLIKTRGQQVTLRCSSQSGHNTVSWYQQALGQGPQFIFQYYREEENGRGNFPPRFSGLQFPNYSSELNVNALELDDSALYLCASSFSGSPLHFGNGTRLTVT.

The V and J genes are TRBV11-3 and TRBJ1-3; weak D call: TRBD1 (6 bases). This CDR3 spans 15 amino acids. Deletions cut 1 base from V and 4 bases from J, with 11 bases between. Germline loops: CDR1 SGHNT, CDR2 YENEEA. The CDR3 sequence is CASSLAGQDGNTIYF. The CDR3 coding sequence is TGTGCCAGCAGCTTAGCGGGACAAGACGGAAACACCATATATTTT.

The chain carries TRBV27 and TRBJ1-5; D perhaps matches TRBD1 (5 bases). Germline-derived CDR1 and CDR2 are MNHEY and SMNVEV (reference sequence). The CDR3 has 14 amino acids. V was pared by 5 bases and J by 2 bases, with 10 bases between. CDR3 sequence (DNA): TGTGCCAGCAGTAGGGGAGGCGGCAATCAGCCCCAGCATTTT. Amino acid sequence: CASSRGGGNQPQHF.

The chain carries TRBV4-1 and TRBJ2-7, with 9 bases lining up with TRBD2. Germline loops: CDR1 MGHRA, CDR2 YSYEKL. CDR3 length: 18 amino acids. V lost 2 bases to trimming and J lost 5 bases; unmatched junction nucleotides: 16. The CDR3 region is CASSQLPGVAGGLHEQYF. The CDR3 coding sequence is TGCGCCAGCAGCCAACTTCCAGGGGTCGCGGGAGGGCTCCACGAGCAGTACTTC.

The J gene is TRBJ2-1, the V gene TRBV4-1; 7 bases are shared with TRBD2. The CDR3 runs to 13 residues. Germline lookup yields CDR1 MGHRA and CDR2 YSYEKL. V gave up 4 bases and J gave up 10 bases; unmatched junction bases: 7. The CDR3 protein is CASSPASGREQFF. Here the CDR3 DNA reads TGCGCCAGCAGCCCAGCTAGCGGTAGGGAGCAGTTCTTC.

The V and J genes are TRBV5-5 and TRBJ2-1, with 12 positions matching TRBD2. This CDR3 has 16 amino acids. CDR1 and CDR2 from the germline V gene are SGHKS and YYEKEE (reference sequence). The ends lost 4 bases at V and 2 bases at J; junction bases unmatched: 4. The CDR3 reads CASSITSGRTYNEQFF. The CDR3 bases are TGTGCCAGCAGCATTACTAGCGGGAGGACCTACAATGAGCAGTTCTTC.

In this sample, this clone turned up once. The chain combines TRBV7-9 with TRBJ2-3; 8 bases agree with TRBD1. V was pared by 5 bases and J by 2 bases, with 9 bases of the junction left unmatched. The CDR3 sequence is 16 residues long. Germline V gene data show CDR1 as SEHNR and CDR2 as FQNEAQ (reference sequence). This CDR3 reads CASSPDRVGFTDTQYF. In DNA, the CDR3 is TGTGCCAGCAGCCCGGACAGGGTGGGTTTCACAGATACGCAGTATTTT.

V gene TRBV7-9 combines with J gene TRBJ2-3; 10 bases align to TRBD1. The V segment lost 8 bases and the J segment 3 bases; nucleotides outside the gene matches: 8. Germline CDR1 SEHNR, CDR2 FQNEAQ (reference sequence). The CDR3 has 15 amino acids. This CDR3 is CASVPGTGETDTQYF. The DNA of the CDR3 is TGTGCCAGCGTCCCCGGGACAGGGGAAACAGATACGCAGTATTTT.

In this sample, this clone turned up once. The chain combines TRBV19 with TRBJ1-1, with 8 bases fitting TRBD1. This CDR3 contains 13 residues. Germline CDR1 and CDR2: LNHDA and SQIVND (reference sequence). V lost 3 bases, J lost 5 bases, and 2 bases stayed unmatched. Written as DNA, the CDR3 is TGTGCCAGTAGTATTGACAGGGGAACTGAAGCTTTCTTT. Translating it yields CASSIDRGTEAFF.

V is TRBV27 and J is TRBJ2-5; 14 nucleotides agree with TRBD2. This CDR3 is 13 amino acids long. The germline gives CDR1 MNHEY, CDR2 SMNVEV (reference sequence). J gave up 6 bases and V 8 bases, and 2 bases lay outside the gene matches. DNA of the CDR3: TGTGCCAGCGGGACTAGCGGGAGTAAGACCCAGTACTTC. It translates to CASGTSGSKTQYF.

This sequence joins TRBV9 and TRBJ1-2; a possible D gene is TRBD1 (5 bases). Per the germline V gene, CDR1 is SGDLS and CDR2 is YYNGEE. Trimming took 0 bases from V and 4 from J, leaving 13 bases between them. This CDR3 contains 15 residues. The CDR3 spells CASSVATTVIYGYTF. The CDR3 DNA reads as TGTGCCAGCAGCGTAGCTACGACAGTGATCTATGGCTACACCTTC.

This chain connects TRBV6-2 or TRBV6-3 to TRBJ1-2; no clear D gene. Trimming left V 4 bases short and J 0 bases short, with 9 bases between. Germline V gene sequence: CDR1 MNHEY, CDR2 SVGEGT. This CDR3 is 14 amino acids long. The CDR3: CASSSLTTNYGYTF. The CDR3 region has the DNA TGTGCCAGCAGTTCGTTGACAACTAACTATGGCTACACCTTC.

The gene calls are TRBV3-1 (or the pseudogene TRBV3-2) and TRBJ1-4; 11 bases match TRBD1. This CDR3 contains 14 residues. With 3 bases clipped from V and 7 bases from J, the junction kept 1 base outside the gene matches. CDR1 and CDR2 (germline): LGHDT, YNNKEL (reference sequence). CDR3 in DNA: TGTGCCAGCAGCCAGGGACAGGGGGGTGAAAAACTGTTTTTT. Translated: CASSQGQGGEKLFF.

V usage is TRBV3-1 (or the pseudogene TRBV3-2) and J usage is TRBJ1-4; possibly TRBD1 for D (6 bases). The V end was cut by 4 bases, the J end by 0 bases, with 24 bases between. This CDR3 region has 20 residues. Per the germline V gene, CDR1 is LGHDT and CDR2 is YNNKEL (reference sequence). CDR3 protein: CASSPFDRFGLGATNEKLFF. As DNA, the CDR3 is TGTGCCAGCAGCCCTTTCGACAGGTTCGGCCTTGGAGCAACTAATGAAAAACTGTTTTTT.